This TCR beta chain was obtained from a study of cytomegalovirus exposure and HLA in healthy donors. PCR primers comprised 60 Vbeta and 13 Jbeta primers. Repertoires were generated with immunoSEQ multiplex PCR, while TCRdb's copy carries only in-frame clones and drops some. The sample includes 120,000 to 150,000 clones, about 64% of them seen just once. There are 14 residues in the CDR3. Germline CDR1 is GTSNPN and CDR2 is SVGIG (reference sequence). V was cut by 0 bases and J by 2 bases, with 8 bases left in between. Source material: PBMCs. The origin of this receptor is a man aged 55 to 69 in good health and CMV-seronegative. The chain joins TRBV30 to TRBJ1-3; D gene unclear. Here the CDR3 reads CAWSVTVTGNTIYF. DNA of the CDR3: TGTGCCTGGAGTGTAACAGTCACTGGAAACACCATATATTTT.